Below are 28 T cell receptor beta chains sequenced from a single sample in a study of identical twins' blood T cells. TCRdb re-analysed the 5' RACE reads in MiXCR, keeping a single row per CDR3 protein. The sample carries a few hundred thousand distinct CDR3 sequences, over 25% recorded once. The sequenced sample was PBMCs. These receptor sequences come from a woman aged 18 to 55 in good health.

The gene calls are TRBV2 and TRBJ2-1, with no clear D. This CDR3 region has 14 residues. V lost 2 bases, J lost 5 bases, and 10 bases lay in between. Germline loops: CDR1 SNHLY, CDR2 FYNNEI. The CDR3 DNA reads TGTGCCAGCAGTGAATCTGCATGGGACAATGAGCAGTTCTTC. Its protein product is CASSESAWDNEQFF.

This clonotype came up many times. The chain combines TRBV25-1 with TRBJ2-2; no definite D call. V was cut by 3 bases and J by 4 bases, with 9 bases left in between. The germline gives CDR1 MGHDK, CDR2 SYGVNS. CDR3 size: 14 residues. The CDR3 loop reads CASSDPLGTGELFF. The CDR3 region has the DNA TGTGCCAGCAGTGACCCCTTGGGCACCGGGGAGCTGTTTTTT.

The chain is built from TRBV6-5 and TRBJ2-1, with TRBD2 matching 7 bases. The V gene end was trimmed by 5 bases and the J gene end by 4 bases; junction bases not matched to a gene: 2. CDR1 and CDR2 from the germline V gene are MNHEY and SVGAGI. The CDR3 length is 13 residues. This CDR3 is CASSAGVYNEQFF. The CDR3 DNA sequence: TGTGCCAGCAGTGCGGGGGTATACAATGAGCAGTTCTTC.

The table lists this clonotype with a few counts. This rearrangement joins TRBV6-5 to TRBJ2-2, with TRBD1 as a possible D gene (6 bases). The CDR3 runs 14 residues. Germline CDR1 reads MNHEY; CDR2 reads SVGAGI. The V gene lost 6 bases and the J gene lost 3 bases, with 11 bases spanning the gap. The CDR3 here is CASRQGYDTGELFF. CDR3 coding DNA: TGTGCCAGCAGACAGGGTTACGACACCGGGGAGCTGTTTTTT.

There are a few counts of this clonotype. This chain connects TRBV12-3 or TRBV12-4 to TRBJ1-2, with D possibly being TRBD1 (6 bases). Trimming cost V 5 bases and J 4 bases, with 17 bases left between them. This CDR3 is 15 amino acids long. The CDR3 protein is CASSPMTDSPYGYTF. CDR3 bases: TGTGCCAGCAGTCCGATGACGGACAGCCCCTATGGCTACACCTTC.

This clonotype was seen many times. V is TRBV10-3 and J is TRBJ1-5, with D hard to call. This CDR3 is built from 15 residues. Trimming pared 4 bases from V and 1 base from J, leaving 11 bases between. Germline V gene lookup returns CDR1 ENHRY and CDR2 SYGVKD. As DNA, the CDR3 is TGTGCCATCAGTGTTACGGATAACAGCAATCAGCCCCAGCATTTT. Translating it yields CAISVTDNSNQPQHF.

This clonotype was detected only a few times. The chain couples TRBV20-1 to TRBJ1-4; TRBD1 is a possible D gene (5 bases). V was shortened by 4 bases and J by 4 bases, with 7 bases between the two germline ends. The CDR3 has 12 residues. Germline-derived CDR1 and CDR2 are DFQATT and SNEGSKA (reference sequence). In DNA, the CDR3 is TGCAGTGCTACAGGGAATAATGAAAAACTGTTTTTT. Encoded protein: CSATGNNEKLFF.

The chain joins TRBV9 to TRBJ2-2; TRBD1 is a possible D gene (6 bases). This CDR3 region has 15 residues. V lost 5 bases and J 4 bases, leaving 15 bases between the germline ends. Germline CDR1 SGDLS, CDR2 YYNGEE. CDR3 sequence: CASRRTVTGTGELFF. In DNA, the CDR3 is TGTGCCAGCAGGAGGACAGTGACGGGCACCGGGGAGCTGTTTTTT.

This clonotype has ten or more counts. The chain is built from TRBV19 and TRBJ1-2; weak D call: TRBD1 (5 bases). CDR1 and CDR2 from the germline V gene are LNHDA and SQIVND (reference sequence). This CDR3 has 12 amino acids. Trimming shortened V by 7 bases and J by 8 bases, and 14 bases separated the two germline ends. CDR3 amino acids: CASTFGTQGYTF. In DNA, the CDR3 is TGTGCCAGTACCTTCGGGACCCAAGGCTACACCTTC.

This clonotype was observed a handful of times. V is TRBV29-1 and J is TRBJ2-7; D is unclear. The CDR3 sequence is 12 residues long. V lost 6 bases to trimming and J lost 1 base, with 10 bases between them. Per germline, CDR1 SQVTM and CDR2 ANQGSEA. Here the CDR3 DNA reads TGCAGCGTCAAACTGGCATCCTACGAGCAGTACTTC. This translates into CSVKLASYEQYF.

There are a few counts of this clonotype. CDR3 protein: CAWSVSLASNEQFF. The CDR3 DNA follows: TGTGCCTGGAGTGTCTCGTTAGCGAGCAATGAGCAGTTCTTC. The J gene is TRBJ2-1, the V gene TRBV30; D possibly corresponds to TRBD2 (5 bases). This CDR3 spans 14 amino acids. Germline V gene sequence: CDR1 GTSNPN, CDR2 SVGIG (reference sequence). V lost 0 bases to trimming and J lost 6 bases, with 12 bases between them.

The J gene is TRBJ2-7, the V gene TRBV3-1; D is ambiguous. Germline V gene lookup returns CDR1 LGHDT and CDR2 YNNKEL (reference sequence). V was cut by 1 base and J by 3 bases, with 13 bases left in between. CDR3 length: 15 residues. CDR3 loop: CASSQGIRSDYEQYF. DNA of the CDR3: TGTGCCAGCAGCCAAGGGATTAGGAGCGACTACGAGCAGTACTTC.

This clonotype has at least ten counts. This chain links TRBV9 with TRBJ1-3; D not certain. Germline V gene data show CDR1 as SGDLS and CDR2 as YYNGEE. The CDR3 contains 15 residues. Trimming stripped 0 bases from V and 0 bases from J, with 7 bases between. The CDR3 DNA is TGTGCCAGCAGCGTAGAACCGAGCTCTGGAAACACCATATATTTT. Amino acid sequence: CASSVEPSSGNTIYF. Full variable domain (rest looked up from reference TRBV9 and TRBJ1-3): DSGVTQTPKHLITATGQRVTLRCSPRSGDLSVYWYQQSLDQGLQFLIQYYNGEERAKGNILERFSAQQFPDLHSELNLSSLELGDSALYFCASSVEPSSGNTIYFGEGSWLTVV.

Ten or more counts support this clonotype. The chain is built from TRBV11-2 and TRBJ1-2; the D is unclear. The length of the CDR3 is 15 residues. The germline CDR1 and CDR2 sequences are SGHAT and FQNNGV. V lost 5 bases and J lost 0, with 13 bases in between. The CDR3 loop reads CASSERRMPNYGYTF. The CDR3 DNA sequence: TGTGCCAGCAGCGAGAGACGCATGCCTAACTATGGCTACACCTTC. The variable domain in full, completed from reference TRBV11-2 and TRBJ1-2, reads EAGVAQSPRYKIIEKRQSVAFWCNPISGHATLYWYQQILGQGPKLLIQFQNNGVVDDSQLPKDRFSAERLKGVDSTLKIQPAKLEDSAVYLCASSERRMPNYGYTFGSGTRLTVV.

This chain uses TRBV19 with TRBJ2-3; 8 bases are shared with TRBD2. Trimming at V came to 6 bases and at J to 4 bases, leaving 15 bases not matched to a gene. The length of the CDR3 is 17 residues. Germline CDR1 LNHDA, CDR2 SQIVND (reference sequence). The CDR3, as DNA: TGTGCCAGTAGCTATATAGTTCGGGAGGGGAGGCCAGATACGCAGTATTTT. It encodes CASSYIVREGRPDTQYF.

The sample holds many counts of this clonotype. V usage is TRBV29-1 and J usage is TRBJ2-1; perhaps TRBD1 as D (6 bases). Trimming took off 4 bases at V and 8 bases at J, with 9 bases between the two ends. The CDR3 spans 11 residues. CDR1 and CDR2 (germline): SQVTM, ANQGSEA. The chain's CDR3 is CSVVRGHEQFF. In DNA form, the CDR3 reads TGCAGCGTTGTCAGGGGACATGAGCAGTTCTTC.

This clonotype has more than one count but fewer than ten. The V call is TRBV5-1, the J call TRBJ2-3; D call uncertain. The germline CDR1 and CDR2 sequences are SGHRS and YFSETQ. Trimming took 1 base from V and 2 from J, leaving 11 bases between them. This CDR3 region has 15 residues. CDR3 nucleotides: TGCGCCAGCAGCTTGATTCTGGAAGACACAGATACGCAGTATTTT. Amino acid sequence: CASSLILEDTDTQYF.

There are a few counts of this clonotype. This chain uses TRBV20-1 with TRBJ1-3; TRBD1 is a possible D gene (5 bases). Germline-derived CDR1 and CDR2 are DFQATT and SNEGSKA (reference sequence). V was trimmed by 3 bases and J by 4 bases, leaving 13 bases between them. The CDR3 loop spans 14 amino acids. The CDR3 DNA reads as TGCAGTGCTAGCTCGGGGGAGAACGGAAACACCATATATTTT. Translated, it gives CSASSGENGNTIYF.

In its sample, this clonotype was seen a few times. V is TRBV20-1 and J is TRBJ2-1, with 7 bases that match TRBD2. V lost 4 bases to trimming and J lost 9 bases; unmatched junction nucleotides: 15. This CDR3 spans 15 amino acids. From germline, CDR1 is DFQATT and CDR2 SNEGSKA (reference sequence). The CDR3, as DNA: TGCAGTGCTACGCACCCTTTTGGCGGGAGTTTTGAGCAGTTCTTC. It codes for CSATHPFGGSFEQFF.

This clonotype came up many times. Written as DNA, the CDR3 is TGTGCCAGCAGTTTTGTACCTAAGGGACTAACCTCCTACGAGCAGTACTTC. It yields the protein CASSFVPKGLTSYEQYF. The rearrangement joins TRBV12-3 or TRBV12-4 to TRBJ2-7; TRBD2 matches 7 bases. CDR3 length: 17 residues. J gave up 0 bases and V 3 bases, and 11 bases lay outside the gene matches.

This clonotype was picked up a small number of times. V gene TRBV5-5 combines with J gene TRBJ1-4, with D unresolved. Trimming pared 4 bases from V and 5 bases from J, leaving 9 bases between. The CDR3 is 13 amino acids. Germline CDR1 and CDR2: SGHKS and YYEKEE (reference sequence). In nucleotides, the CDR3 is TGTGCCAGCAGCAGCGGACCGAATGAAAAACTGTTTTTT. This gives the protein CASSSGPNEKLFF.

The chain recombines TRBV10-3 with TRBJ2-2; 8 nucleotides line up with TRBD2. Germline values: CDR1 ENHRY, CDR2 SYGVKD. After removal of 11 bases from V and 1 base from J, the junction contained 3 bases not matched to a gene. This CDR3 is built from 13 residues. For the CDR3, the DNA is TGTGCCTCTGCGGGGGGGAACACCGGGGAGCTGTTTTTT. Translation: CASAGGNTGELFF.

The V call is TRBV19, the J call TRBJ2-2; D uncertain. The CDR3 consists of 13 residues. Germline V gene lookup returns CDR1 LNHDA and CDR2 SQIVND (reference sequence). V gave up 1 base and J gave up 6 bases, with 6 bases separating them. The CDR3 here is CASSIGGAGELFF. The CDR3 nucleotides are TGTGCCAGTAGTATAGGAGGCGCCGGGGAGCTGTTTTTT.

The chain couples TRBV7-8 to TRBJ1-5, with a possible D match to TRBD1 (5 bases). V was pared by 1 base and J by 1 base, with 11 bases between. In germline, CDR1 is SGHVS, CDR2 FQNEAQ. This CDR3 has 16 residues. Here the CDR3 DNA reads TGTGCCAGCAGCTTAGTACCGGGACGGAGCAATCAGCCCCAGCATTTT. It encodes CASSLVPGRSNQPQHF.

This clonotype was counted at least ten times. V gene TRBV29-1 combines with J gene TRBJ1-1; D is unresolved. The CDR3 loop spans 12 amino acids. Germline CDR1 is SQVTM and CDR2 is ANQGSEA. Between the trimmed V and J ends, which lost 5 bases and 5 bases, there was a span of 12 bases. In DNA form, the CDR3 reads TGCAGCGTTTTTTTACGGGAGACTGAAGCTTTCTTT. This translates into CSVFLRETEAFF.

The sample holds a few counts of this clonotype. This chain uses TRBV7-9 with TRBJ2-3; D remains ambiguous. CDR1 SEHNR and CDR2 FQNEAQ come from the germline V gene (reference sequence). Trimming left V 5 bases short and J 0 bases short, with 12 bases between. The CDR3 length is 15 residues. As DNA, the CDR3 is TGTGCCAGCAGCCCCCCACAGCTTAGCACAGATACGCAGTATTTT. It encodes CASSPPQLSTDTQYF.

The V and J genes are TRBV19 and TRBJ1-2; D not resolved. Per the germline V gene, CDR1 is LNHDA and CDR2 is SQIVND (reference sequence). The CDR3 is 12 amino acids. The V end was cut by 4 bases, the J end by 7 bases, with 10 bases between. The CDR3 region is CASSTPGRGYTF. For the CDR3, the DNA is TGTGCCAGTAGTACGCCCGGACGTGGCTACACCTTC. The whole variable domain, filled in from reference TRBV19 and TRBJ1-2, reads DGGITQSPKYLFRKEGQNVTLSCEQNLNHDAMYWYRQDPGQGLRLIYYSQIVNDFQKGDIAEGYSVSREKKESFPLTVTSAQKNPTAFYLCASSTPGRGYTFGSGTRLTVV.

This clonotype is a singleton in its sample. V and J are TRBV4-3 and TRBJ1-1, with 12 bases lining up with TRBD1. In germline, CDR1 is LGHNA, CDR2 YSLEER. The CDR3 runs to 18 residues. Trimming at V came to 0 bases and at J to 1 base, leaving 6 bases not matched to a gene. The CDR3 here is CASSQDLGQGAPNTEAFF. The CDR3 region has the DNA TGCGCCAGCAGCCAAGATTTGGGACAGGGGGCTCCGAACACTGAAGCTTTCTTT.